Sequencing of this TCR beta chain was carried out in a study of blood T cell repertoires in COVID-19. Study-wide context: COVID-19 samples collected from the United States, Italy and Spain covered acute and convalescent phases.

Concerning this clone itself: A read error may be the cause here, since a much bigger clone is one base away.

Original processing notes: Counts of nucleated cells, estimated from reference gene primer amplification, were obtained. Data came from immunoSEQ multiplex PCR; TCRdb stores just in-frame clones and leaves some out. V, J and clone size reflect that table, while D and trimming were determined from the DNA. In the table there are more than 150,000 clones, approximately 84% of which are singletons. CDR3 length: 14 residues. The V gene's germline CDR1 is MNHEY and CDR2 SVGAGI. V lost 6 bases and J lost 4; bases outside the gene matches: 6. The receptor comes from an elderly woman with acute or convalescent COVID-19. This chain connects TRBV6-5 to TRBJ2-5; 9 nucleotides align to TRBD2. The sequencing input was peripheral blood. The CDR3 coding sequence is TGTGCCAGCAGGGGCGGGGGGGCCGGAGAGACCCAGTACTTC. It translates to CASRGGGAGETQYF.